This TCR beta chain was recorded in a study of blood T cell repertoires in COVID-19. Study-wide background: Sites across the United States, Italy and Spain contributed samples from acute and convalescent COVID-19.

In the study's own analysis: Quantification of nucleated cells was approximated via reference gene primer amplification. The assay was immunoSEQ multiplex PCR, and TCRdb's table has in-frame clones only and misses some. V and J calls and clone size are those listed in that table; D and trimming were worked out from the DNA. The data contain about 430,000 clones, about 88% of them singletons. The study recruited exposed participants who had met a COVID-19 case within 2 weeks before entry. CDR1 is SGDLS, CDR2 YYNGEE, per germline. This CDR3 has 15 amino acids. The ends were cut back, 0 bases at V and 6 bases at J, with 14 bases in the middle.

This TCR derives from a woman younger than 30 who had been exposed to COVID-19. The sequenced sample was PBMCs or T cells enriched from blood (not recorded which). V gene TRBV9 combines with J gene TRBJ2-3; D unclear. CDR3 in DNA: TGTGCCAGCAGCGTAGAAGCCCACTACTGGGATACGCAGTATTTT. Translating it yields CASSVEAHYWDTQYF.